Listed below are T cell receptor beta chains from one sample, sequenced in a study of cytomegalovirus exposure and HLA in healthy donors. Clones were read by immunoSEQ multiplex PCR, and TCRdb kept only the in-frame ones, dropping some. The sample has approximately 70,000 clones, about 95% seen once; the top ten hold 0.63%. What was sequenced was PBMCs. Receptors originate from a young woman in good health and CMV-seronegative. CDR3s include the opening cysteine and the closing phenylalanine or tryptophan. A D gene is named only where the DNA matches it firmly. Clone size is not always given. Where it is, it says once, few, many or a class for expanded clones.

J	size	D	V	CDR3	DNA
TRBJ1-5	NA	NA	TRBV5-6	CASSSPRRGQPQHF	TGTGCCAGCAGCTCCCCCAGGCGGGGTCAGCCCCAGCATTTT
TRBJ2-3	NA	TRBD1	TRBV9	CASSFGTGGGADTQYF	TGTGCCAGCAGCTTCGGGACAGGGGGGGGCGCAGATACGCAGTATTTT
TRBJ2-7	NA	NA	TRBV7-2	CASSPPQGQNYEQYF	TGTGCCAGCAGCCCCCCGCAGGGGCAAAACTACGAGCAGTACTTC
TRBJ1-1	once	TRBD1	TRBV30	CAWSRQGRTEAFF	TGTGCCTGGAGCCGACAGGGAAGGACTGAAGCTTTCTTT
TRBJ1-6	NA	TRBD1	TRBV6-6	CASSLRTGGRSPLHF	TGTGCCAGCAGCCTAAGGACAGGGGGCCGTTCACCCCTCCACTTT
TRBJ2-1	NA	NA	TRBV5-6	CASSTEGSSYNEQFF	TGTGCCAGCAGCACGGAGGGGAGCTCCTACAATGAGCAGTTCTTC
TRBJ2-3	NA	TRBD1	TRBV5-1	CASSLEGTGAHTQYF	TGCGCCAGCAGCTTGGAAGGGACAGGGGCTCATACGCAGTATTTT
TRBJ2-5	NA	TRBD2	TRBV5-4	CASSQGGLAGPGTQYF	TGTGCCAGCAGCCAAGGTGGCCTAGCGGGCCCCGGGACCCAGTACTTC
TRBJ1-2	NA	NA	TRBV19	CASSTPRGIGSQGAYGYTF	TGTGCCAGTAGCACCCCGCGGGGGATTGGGTCTCAAGGGGCGTATGGCTACACCTTC
TRBJ2-2	NA	NA	TRBV7-2	CASSLIRTGFTGELFF	TGTGCCAGCAGCTTAATTCGAACAGGGTTCACCGGGGAGCTGTTTTTT
TRBJ1-2	NA	NA	TRBV30	CAWSVGGAAGYTF	TGTGCCTGGAGTGTAGGGGGGGCAGCAGGCTACACCTTC
TRBJ1-6	NA	TRBD1	TRBV5-4	CASSRRDRASPLHF	TGTGCCAGCAGCCGCCGGGACAGGGCTTCACCCCTCCACTTT
TRBJ2-7	once	TRBD1	TRBV2	CASTILGGQGRRSSYEQYF	TGTGCCAGCACCATTTTGGGGGGACAGGGACGAAGGAGCTCCTACGAGCAGTACTTC
TRBJ2-5	NA	TRBD2	TRBV7-9	CASSLNGLAGARGETQYF	TGTGCCAGCAGCTTAAATGGACTAGCGGGGGCTCGAGGGGAGACCCAGTACTTC
TRBJ1-1	NA	NA	TRBV11-1	CASSLVGQLNTEAFF	TGTGCCAGCAGCTTAGTTGGACAGCTGAACACTGAAGCTTTCTTT
TRBJ2-1	NA	TRBD2	TRBV9	CASSAGTSLSYNEQFF	TGTGCCAGCAGCGCCGGGACTAGCTTATCCTACAATGAGCAGTTCTTC
TRBJ2-2	NA	TRBD2	TRBV11-3	CASSSRTSRTGELFF	TGTGCCAGCAGCTCTAGGACTAGCAGGACCGGGGAGCTGTTTTTT
TRBJ1-1	NA	NA	TRBV11-2	CASSPQGLTEAFF	TGTGCCAGCAGTCCCCAGGGGCTCACTGAAGCTTTCTTT
TRBJ2-1	NA	NA	TRBV7-8	CATGGLSYNEQFF	TGTGCCACCGGCGGGTTATCCTACAATGAGCAGTTCTTC
TRBJ2-7	NA	TRBD2	TRBV11-3	CASSLGLAGVSEQYF	TGTGCCAGCAGCTTAGGACTAGCGGGGGTGAGCGAGCAGTACTTC
TRBJ2-1	once	NA	TRBV7-3	CASRPTGTLRRNEQFF	TGTGCCAGCAGGCCGACGGGGACACTCAGGAGGAATGAGCAGTTCTTC
TRBJ1-1	NA	NA	TRBV28	CASSLFQGNTEAFF	TGTGCCAGCAGTTTATTCCAGGGAAACACTGAAGCTTTCTTT
TRBJ2-7	NA	NA	TRBV7-6	CASSQSAGDSYEQYF	TGTGCCAGCAGCCAGTCGGCAGGGGATTCCTACGAGCAGTACTTC
TRBJ2-3	NA	TRBD2	TRBV27	CASSTGAGGGEDTQYF	TGTGCCAGCAGTACAGGAGCGGGGGGTGGTGAAGATACGCAGTATTTT
TRBJ1-2	NA	TRBD1	TRBV5-5	CASSDTGGYGYTF	TGTGCCAGCAGCGATACAGGGGGTTATGGCTACACCTTC
TRBJ2-7	NA	NA	TRBV28	CASTSGTFHYEQYF	TGTGCCAGCACATCCGGGACTTTCCATTACGAGCAGTACTTC
TRBJ2-5	NA	TRBD2	TRBV7-9	CASSLALAGGLQTQYF	TGTGCCAGCAGCCTCGCCCTAGCGGGGGGATTACAGACCCAGTACTTC
TRBJ2-7	NA	NA	TRBV29-1	CSVGQRASYEQYF	TGCAGCGTTGGACAGAGAGCCTCCTACGAGCAGTACTTC
TRBJ2-1	NA	TRBD2	TRBV7-9	CASSLVTSGGNEQFF	TGTGCCAGCAGCTTAGTAACTAGCGGGGGTAATGAGCAGTTCTTC
TRBJ1-1	NA	TRBD1	TRBV4-1	CASSQGTGENTEAFF	TGCGCCAGCAGCCAAGGGACAGGGGAGAACACTGAAGCTTTCTTT
TRBJ2-1	NA	NA	TRBV6-6	CASSSGLYNEQFF	TGTGCCAGCAGTTCGGGACTCTACAATGAGCAGTTCTTC
TRBJ2-5	NA	NA	TRBV5-8	CASSLGLYQETQYF	TGTGCCAGCAGCTTGGGACTGTATCAAGAGACCCAGTACTTC
TRBJ1-5	NA	TRBD1	TRBV6-5	CASRKGTGGSQPQHF	TGTGCCAGCAGGAAAGGGACAGGGGGCAGTCAGCCCCAGCATTTT
TRBJ2-7	NA	NA	TRBV9	CASSVALGRADEQYF	TGTGCCAGCAGCGTAGCCTTGGGCAGAGCGGACGAGCAGTACTTC
TRBJ2-1	NA	TRBD2	TRBV4-1	CASNSRTSGGNEQFF	TGCGCCAGCAATTCTCGGACTAGCGGGGGGAATGAGCAGTTCTTC